This TCR beta chain was observed in a study of T cells in Graves' hyperthyroidism and ophthalmopathy. Study-level results: The model identified upcoming ophthalmopathy a median roughly 6 months ahead of onset.

Researchers took RNA transcripts and amplified the TCR beta CDR3 regions from them. When the TCR CDR3 underwent first-round RT-PCR, the HTBI primer set was used. In TCRdb, the multiplex PCR reads were re-called with MiXCR into one record per CDR3 protein. The sample carries a few hundred thousand distinct CDR3 sequences, 17% recorded once. This clonotype appeared many times. Its antigen is still unknown. There are 14 residues in the CDR3. Germline V lookup: CDR1 SGHRS, CDR2 YFSETQ. V lost 4 bases and J 1 base, leaving 11 bases between the germline ends. The PBMCs studied were ones that came from about 9.9 ml fresh peripheral blood.

The sample comprised blood. The chain recombines TRBV5-1 with TRBJ1-1; no clear D gene. The sequence derives from a woman younger than 30 with Graves' ophthalmopathy. CDR3 sequence: CASSLSDTNTEAFF. For the CDR3, the DNA is TGCGCCAGCAGCCTGAGCGACACGAACACTGAAGCTTTCTTT.